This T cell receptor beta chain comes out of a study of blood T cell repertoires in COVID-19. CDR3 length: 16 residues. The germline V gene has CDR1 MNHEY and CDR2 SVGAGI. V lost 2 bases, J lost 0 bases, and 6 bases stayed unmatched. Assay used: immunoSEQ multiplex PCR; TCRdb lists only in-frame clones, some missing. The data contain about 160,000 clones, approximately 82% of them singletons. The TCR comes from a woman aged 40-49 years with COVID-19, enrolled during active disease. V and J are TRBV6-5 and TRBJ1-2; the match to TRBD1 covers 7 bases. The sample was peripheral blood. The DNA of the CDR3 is TGTGCCAGCAGTTACCCCGGGACAGCAGCTAACTATGGCTACACCTTC. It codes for CASSYPGTAANYGYTF.